The T cell receptor beta chain under discussion was sequenced for a study of T cells in Graves' hyperthyroidism and ophthalmopathy. Study overall: Sampling of peripheral blood happened at initial diagnosis, prior to any treatment. Study observations and caveats: Blood also contained most expanded thyroid clonotypes above 0.001.

Researchers took RNA transcripts and amplified the TCR beta CDR3 regions from them. First-round RT-PCR with HTBI primers amplified the TCR CDR3 region. TCRdb passed the multiplex PCR reads through MiXCR, listing each CDR3 protein once. The table shows around 300,000 distinct CDR3 sequences, with about an eighth occurring only once. This CDR3 has 17 amino acids. V was clipped by 1 base and J by 0 bases; unmatched bases: 5. The germline CDR1 and CDR2 sequences are MGHRA and YSYEKL. Concerning this clonotype: Its specificity is not known.

The sample comprised blood. This clonotype was obtained from a woman in her 30s with Graves' hyperthyroidism that later progressed to Graves' ophthalmopathy. The chain joins TRBV4-1 to TRBJ2-2; 7 positions match TRBD2. CDR3 bases: TGCGCCAGCAGCCAAGGACGGGGGAGGGCGAACACCGGGGAGCTGTTTTTT. Translation: CASSQGRGRANTGELFF.